The 22 T cell receptor beta chains presented below share a single source sample, sequenced in a study of cytomegalovirus exposure and HLA in healthy donors (dated by TCRdb to 2016 to 2017). Libraries were prepared through the immunoSEQ multiplex PCR assay. For the multiplex PCR, a mixture combining 60 forward primers for TCR Vbeta segments and 13 reverse primers for TCR Jbeta segments was used. TCRdb took this table from immuneACCESS and kept in-frame rearrangements with V and J called. Such tables lack part of the clones; where checked against another copy, unresolved V genes explain under half of the gap, and the rest is unexplained. In this sample the table shows about 170,000 clones, 85% of which occur a single time. Jointly, the top ten make up 1% of the sample. Sequencing used PBMCs. These receptors all come from a boy between 2 and 10 years old in good health and CMV-seronegative.

CDR3: CAWSAVKQGDNQPQHF. The CDR3, as DNA: TGTGCCTGGAGCGCCGTTAAACAGGGAGACAATCAGCCCCAGCATTTT. The chain combines TRBV30 with TRBJ1-5, with TRBD1 as a possible D gene (6 bases). The CDR3 has 16 amino acids. The V and J ends lost 3 bases and 3 bases respectively, with 18 bases between them. In germline, CDR1 is GTSNPN, CDR2 SVGIG (reference sequence).

The CDR3 reads CASSLYSGAYNEQFF. The CDR3 DNA sequence: TGTGCCAGCAGCCTTTATAGCGGGGCCTACAATGAGCAGTTCTTC. The V gene is TRBV5-4, the J gene TRBJ2-1, with 8 bases that match TRBD2. The CDR3 is made up of 15 amino acids. The V gene's germline CDR1 is SGHNT and CDR2 YYREEE (reference sequence). V lost 4 bases, J lost 2 bases, and 5 bases stayed unmatched.

This chain uses TRBV10-3 with TRBJ1-5, with 9 bases lining up with TRBD1. Germline loops: CDR1 ENHRY, CDR2 SYGVKD. V lost 1 base, J lost 2 bases, and 9 bases stayed unmatched. The CDR3 is 18 residues long. The CDR3 spells CAISEFGQGNGGNQPQHF. The DNA for the CDR3 is TGTGCCATCAGTGAGTTTGGACAGGGGAACGGAGGCAATCAGCCCCAGCATTTT.

The rearrangement links TRBV30 to TRBJ1-1; 9 positions match TRBD1. Germline V gene data show CDR1 as GTSNPN and CDR2 as SVGIG (reference sequence). The CDR3 is 16 residues long. Losses at the gene ends were 3 bases for V and 0 bases for J; bases not matched to a gene: 8. Written as DNA, the CDR3 is TGTGCCTGGAGCCGCGGGACAGGGATGGTGAACACTGAAGCTTTCTTT. Protein product: CAWSRGTGMVNTEAFF.

This clone was seen more than once but under ten times. The chain is built from TRBV29-1 and TRBJ2-1, with TRBD1 as a possible D gene (6 bases). Germline values: CDR1 SQVTM, CDR2 ANQGSEA. This CDR3 has 13 amino acids. V gave up 8 bases and J gave up 4 bases, with 15 bases separating them. This CDR3 reads CSLEKGGYNEQFF. In DNA, the CDR3 is TGCAGCCTGGAGAAAGGGGGTTACAATGAGCAGTTCTTC.

This clone came up a few times. V and J are TRBV6-1 and TRBJ2-1; 8 bases align to TRBD2. CDR1 and CDR2 from the germline V gene are MNHNS and SASEGT. CDR3 length equals 15 residues. V was clipped by 2 bases and J by 2 bases; unmatched bases: 2. In DNA, the CDR3 is TGTGCCAGCAGTGAACAGCGGGAGCCCTACAATGAGCAGTTCTTC. This encodes CASSEQREPYNEQFF.

The genes are TRBV11-2 and TRBJ2-3; maybe TRBD2 (6 bases). Trimming shortened V by 3 bases and J by 4 bases, and 14 bases separated the two germline ends. From germline, CDR1 is SGHAT and CDR2 FQNNGV. The CDR3 covers 15 residues. This CDR3 reads CASSFYRGTADTQYF. The CDR3 nucleotides read TGTGCCAGCAGCTTCTATCGCGGGACGGCAGATACGCAGTATTTT.

This clone was detected only once. The chain couples TRBV2 to TRBJ1-1; 8 bases line up with TRBD1. This CDR3 spans 16 amino acids. V dropped 4 bases and J dropped 3; count of bases not matched to a gene: 10. Germline assignment: CDR1 SNHLY and CDR2 FYNNEI. CDR3: CASSANPDRADTEAFF. The CDR3 DNA sequence: TGTGCCAGCAGTGCAAACCCGGACAGGGCGGACACTGAAGCTTTCTTT.

The chain carries TRBV7-9 and TRBJ1-2, with 7 bases fitting TRBD1. From germline, CDR1 is SEHNR and CDR2 FQNEAQ (reference sequence). The CDR3 is 14 amino acids. The J segment lost 4 bases and the V segment lost 4 bases, leaving 6 bases of the junction unmatched. This chain's CDR3 is CASSSRQGFYGYTF. Here the CDR3 DNA reads TGTGCCAGCAGCTCCCGACAGGGTTTCTATGGCTACACCTTC.

The CDR3 sequence is CASKRGGDYNEQFF. The DNA of the CDR3 is TGTGCCAGCAAGCGCGGGGGGGACTACAATGAGCAGTTCTTC. The rearrangement joins TRBV2 to TRBJ2-1, with 9 bases aligning to TRBD2. Per germline, CDR1 SNHLY and CDR2 FYNNEI. V trimming: 7 bases; J trimming: 3 bases; junction bases outside the gene matches: 4. CDR3 length: 14 amino acids.

The V gene is TRBV25-1, the J gene TRBJ2-1; TRBD1 might be the D (5 bases). Germline lookup yields CDR1 MGHDK and CDR2 SYGVNS. V was pared by 3 bases and J by 8 bases, with 11 bases between. The CDR3 sequence is 13 residues long. DNA of the CDR3: TGTGCCAGCAGTGAGTTGGGGCTCTATGAGCAGTTCTTC. As protein: CASSELGLYEQFF.

This clone was seen a single time. This chain uses TRBV5-1 with TRBJ1-3; D not certain. V gave up 0 bases and J gave up 7 bases, with 11 bases separating them. Germline CDR1 reads SGHRS; CDR2 reads YFSETQ. This CDR3 is built from 14 residues. The CDR3 region has the DNA TGCGCCAGCAGCTTGGTAGGCGGGAGGAACACCATATATTTT. Its translation: CASSLVGGRNTIYF. Supplemented by reference TRBV5-1 and TRBJ1-3, the full variable domain reads KAGVTQTPRYLIKTRGQQVTLSCSPISGHRSVSWYQQTPGQGLQFLFEYFSETQRNKGNFPGRFSGRQFSNSRSEMNVSTLELGDSALYLCASSLVGGRNTIYFGEGSWLTVV.

The V and J genes are TRBV6-1 and TRBJ2-2, with D hard to call. With 7 bases removed from V and 0 bases from J, the gap between germline ends came to 12 bases. Germline CDR1 MNHNS, CDR2 SASEGT. The CDR3 is 15 residues long. CDR3 sequence: CASKTRPSNTGELFF. The CDR3 nucleotides are TGTGCCAGCAAGACGAGGCCCTCGAACACCGGGGAGCTGTTTTTT.

The rearrangement links TRBV29-1 to TRBJ1-2; 7 bases are shared with TRBD1. The CDR3 consists of 13 residues. In germline, CDR1 is SQVTM, CDR2 ANQGSEA. Unmatched junction bases numbered 5, after V lost 3 bases and J lost 4 bases. The CDR3 loop is CSVDGDRVYGYTF. CDR3 in DNA: TGCAGCGTTGACGGCGACAGGGTCTATGGCTACACCTTC.

V gene TRBV2 combines with J gene TRBJ2-1, with TRBD1 identical over 12 bases. Germline values: CDR1 SNHLY, CDR2 FYNNEI. Trimming removed 6 bases from V and 8 bases from J; junction bases left unmatched: 11. The CDR3 length is 16 residues. The DNA for the CDR3 is TGTGCCAGCAGCTTAAATCCGGGACAGGGGGCCGATGAGCAGTTCTTC. Amino acid sequence: CASSLNPGQGADEQFF.

The rearrangement joins TRBV6-6 to TRBJ1-6; 10 positions agree with TRBD1. Looked up from germline, CDR1 is MNHNY and CDR2 is SVGAGI (reference sequence). V lost 7 bases, J lost 8 bases, and 8 bases stayed unmatched. The CDR3 runs 15 residues. CDR3: CASTGTDRGHSPLHF. For the CDR3, the DNA is TGTGCCAGCACCGGAACCGACAGGGGGCATTCACCCCTCCACTTT.

The V and J genes are TRBV6-1 and TRBJ1-3; D possibly corresponds to TRBD1 (6 bases). From germline, CDR1 is MNHNS and CDR2 SASEGT. V gave up 7 bases and J gave up 0 bases, with 7 bases separating them. CDR3 length: 13 amino acids. Written as DNA, the CDR3 is TGTGCCAGCACACAGGGCTCTGGAAACACCATATATTTT. Translated: CASTQGSGNTIYF.

The V gene is TRBV21-1, the J gene TRBJ2-1; the table's D call, TRBD2, was not checked against the DNA. TRBV21-1 is designated a pseudogene. This CDR3 contains 14 residues. The CDR3 here is CASRELAVANEQFF. The DNA for the CDR3 is TGTGCCAGCAGGGAACTAGCGGTTGCCAATGAGCAGTTCTTC.

J is TRBJ2-2 and V is TRBV6-1; the match to TRBD1 covers 8 bases. The CDR3 is 16 residues long. V shed 4 bases and J 6 bases; nucleotides not matched to a gene: 10. Germline-derived CDR1 and CDR2 are MNHNS and SASEGT. The CDR3 spells CASSAAQGVNAGELFF. The CDR3 nucleotides are TGTGCCAGCAGTGCGGCACAGGGGGTAAACGCCGGGGAGCTGTTTTTT.

J is TRBJ1-5 and V is TRBV4-2; TRBD1 aligns across 7 bases. The J segment lost 5 bases and the V segment lost 0 bases, leaving 4 bases of the junction unmatched. CDR3 length: 15 amino acids. The germline gives CDR1 LGHNA, CDR2 YNFKEQ. This CDR3 reads CASSQDRDSHQPQHF. The CDR3 bases are TGTGCCAGCAGCCAAGATAGGGACAGCCATCAGCCCCAGCATTTT.

The chain uses TRBV7-9 and TRBJ1-2; 7 bases agree with TRBD1. CDR3 length: 14 amino acids. Germline V gene data show CDR1 as SEHNR and CDR2 as FQNEAQ (reference sequence). J lost 7 bases, V lost 5 bases, and 10 bases had no gene match. The CDR3 DNA follows: TGTGCCAGCAGCCCAGGCGAGGGGGCAGGTGGCTACACCTTC. Protein sequence: CASSPGEGAGGYTF.

J is TRBJ2-5 and V is TRBV6-6, with 8 bases aligning to TRBD1. This CDR3 region has 14 residues. CDR1 and CDR2 (germline): MNHNY, SVGAGI (reference sequence). V shed 7 bases and J 5 bases; nucleotides not matched to a gene: 9. CDR3 nucleotide sequence: TGTGCCAGCACCCAGGGGGCGAGTAGGGAGACCCAGTACTTC. Translation: CASTQGASRETQYF.